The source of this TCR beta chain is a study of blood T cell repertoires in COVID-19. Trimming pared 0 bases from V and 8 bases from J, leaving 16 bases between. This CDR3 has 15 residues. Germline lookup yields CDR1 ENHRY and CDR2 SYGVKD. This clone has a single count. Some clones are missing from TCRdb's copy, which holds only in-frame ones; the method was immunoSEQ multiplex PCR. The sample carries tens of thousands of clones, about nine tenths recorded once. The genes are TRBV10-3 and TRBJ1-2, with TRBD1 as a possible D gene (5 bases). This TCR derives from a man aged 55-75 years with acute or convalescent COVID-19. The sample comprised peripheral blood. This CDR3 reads CAISESMGRGKGYTF. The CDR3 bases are TGTGCCATCAGTGAGTCGATGGGTAGGGGTAAAGGCTACACCTTC.